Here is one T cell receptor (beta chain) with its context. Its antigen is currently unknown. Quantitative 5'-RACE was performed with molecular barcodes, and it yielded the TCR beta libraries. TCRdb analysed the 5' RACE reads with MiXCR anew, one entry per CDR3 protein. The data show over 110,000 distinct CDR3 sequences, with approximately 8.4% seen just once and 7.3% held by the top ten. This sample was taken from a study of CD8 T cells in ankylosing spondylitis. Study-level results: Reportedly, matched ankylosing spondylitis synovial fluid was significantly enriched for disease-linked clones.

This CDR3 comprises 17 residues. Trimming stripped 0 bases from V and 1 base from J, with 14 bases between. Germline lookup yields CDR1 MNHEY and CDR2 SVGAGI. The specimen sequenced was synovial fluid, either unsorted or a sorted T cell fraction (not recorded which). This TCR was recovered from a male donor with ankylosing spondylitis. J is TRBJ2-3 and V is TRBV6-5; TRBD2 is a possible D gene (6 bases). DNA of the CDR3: TGTGCCAGCAGTTACTCCAGGGCCCCTAGCGGCACAGATACGCAGTATTTT. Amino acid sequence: CASSYSRAPSGTDTQYF.